Presented here are 17 T cell receptor beta chains from one specimen sequenced in a study of blood T cell repertoires in COVID-19. Data came from immunoSEQ multiplex PCR; TCRdb stores just in-frame clones and leaves some out. The repertoire holds 55,000 to 65,000 clones, with roughly four fifths as singletons. Sequencing input: peripheral blood. These receptors were taken from a man aged 55 to 69 with COVID-19, enrolled during active disease.

This chain uses TRBV12-3 or TRBV12-4 with TRBJ1-2; D might be TRBD1 (5 bases). The germline V and J ends were trimmed by 9 bases and 3 bases, with 11 bases remaining between them. The length of the CDR3 is 12 residues. The CDR3 nucleotides read TGTGCCAGTACCCCCAGGGACTATGGCTACACCTTC. Translating gives CASTPRDYGYTF.

This clone was counted between two and nine times. V usage is TRBV7-8 and J usage is TRBJ1-1, with 7 bases that match TRBD1. J was trimmed by 4 bases and V by 6 bases; bases with no gene match: 8. Per germline, CDR1 SGHVS and CDR2 FQNEAQ. The CDR3 has 14 residues. CDR3 nucleotides: TGTGCCAGCAGATCCCACAGGGGCCTCACTGAAGCTTTCTTT. It yields the protein CASRSHRGLTEAFF.

The rearrangement links TRBV2 to TRBJ2-1, with a tentative D call TRBD2 (5 bases). With 3 bases removed from V and 7 bases from J, the gap between germline ends came to 7 bases. Germline V gives CDR1 SNHLY, CDR2 FYNNEI. The CDR3 totals 12 residues. In nucleotides, the CDR3 is TGTGCCAGCAGTGACGGAGGTAATGAGCAGTTCTTC. This codes for CASSDGGNEQFF.

This chain links TRBV7-2 with TRBJ2-7, with D possibly matching TRBD2 (6 bases). The CDR3 covers 14 residues. Looked up from germline, CDR1 is SGHTA and CDR2 is FQGNSA. V was cut by 1 base and J by 2 bases, with 9 bases left in between. The chain's CDR3 is CASSLGGAPYEQYF. The CDR3 DNA sequence: TGTGCCAGCAGCTTAGGCGGGGCTCCCTACGAGCAGTACTTC. The whole variable domain, remainder taken from reference TRBV7-2 and TRBJ2-7, is GAGVSQSPSNKVTEKGKDVELRCDPISGHTALYWYRQSLGQGLEFLIYFQGNSAPDKSGLPSDRFSAERTGGSVSTLTIQRTQQEDSAVYLCASSLGGAPYEQYFGPGTRLTVT.

V is TRBV5-1 and J is TRBJ2-3; D gene unclear. Germline V gene lookup returns CDR1 SGHRS and CDR2 YFSETQ. V was clipped by 2 bases and J by 4 bases, with 8 bases between them. This CDR3 has 13 residues. Here the CDR3 reads CASSFSSPDTQYF. The CDR3, as DNA: TGCGCCAGCAGCTTCAGTAGCCCAGATACGCAGTATTTT.

There are a few counts of this clone. J is TRBJ1-2 and V is TRBV6-5, with a weak D call TRBD1 (5 bases). The CDR3 consists of 13 residues. V gave up 6 bases and J gave up 3 bases, with 11 bases separating them. CDR1 and CDR2 from the germline V gene are MNHEY and SVGAGI. The CDR3 is CASSAGRDYGYTF. Here the CDR3 DNA reads TGTGCCAGCAGCGCTGGCAGGGACTATGGCTACACCTTC.

V and J are TRBV16 and TRBJ1-5, with TRBD1 matching 7 bases. The CDR3 covers 15 residues. CDR1 and CDR2 (germline): KGHSY, FQNENV. V lost 4 bases to trimming and J lost 5 bases; unmatched junction nucleotides: 8. CDR3 residues: CASSRSDRDHQPQHF. The CDR3, as DNA: TGTGCCAGCAGCCGAAGTGACAGGGATCATCAGCCCCAGCATTTT.

The rearrangement links TRBV5-4 to TRBJ1-2, with D tentatively TRBD1 (6 bases). V was shortened by 1 base and J by 4 bases, with 8 bases between the two germline ends. The CDR3 has 13 amino acids. Germline CDR1 and CDR2: SGHNT and YYREEE (reference sequence). CDR3 DNA: TGTGCCAGCAGCTTGTCCAGGGGCTATGGCTACACCTTC. Translating gives CASSLSRGYGYTF.

The chain carries TRBV5-1 and TRBJ2-3; no clear D. The CDR3 totals 13 residues. The germline gives CDR1 SGHRS, CDR2 YFSETQ. Trimming cost V 5 bases and J 7 bases, with 14 bases left between them. For the CDR3, the DNA is TGCGCCAGCAGTACGGTCCCCGCAAATACGCAGTATTTT. Its translation: CASSTVPANTQYF.

DNA for the CDR3: TGTGCCAGCAGCTGGACGCGGACAGGGGACCTCTATGGCTACACCTTC. It encodes CASSWTRTGDLYGYTF. This chain connects TRBV5-5 to TRBJ1-2; the match to TRBD1 covers 9 bases. Per the germline V gene, CDR1 is SGHKS and CDR2 is YYEKEE (reference sequence). V was pared by 3 bases and J by 4 bases, with 10 bases of the junction left unmatched. This CDR3 region has 16 residues.

This clone was counted a few times. The V and J genes are TRBV11-3 and TRBJ2-1, with a weak D call TRBD2 (5 bases). The V end lost 5 bases, the J end lost 4 bases, and 15 bases lay between the germline ends. The CDR3 is 15 amino acids. Germline values: CDR1 SGHNT, CDR2 YENEEA. The CDR3 loop is CASSPSSTSYNEQFF. The DNA for the CDR3 is TGTGCCAGCAGCCCCTCGAGCACTAGTTACAATGAGCAGTTCTTC.

V usage is TRBV20-1 and J usage is TRBJ2-1; weak D call: TRBD2 (6 bases). V lost 1 base and J lost 13, with 11 bases in between. Germline V gene sequence: CDR1 DFQATT, CDR2 SNEGSKA (reference sequence). The CDR3 is 11 amino acids. CDR3 loop: CSARVSSAQFF. The CDR3 DNA follows: TGCAGTGCTAGAGTATCTAGCGCCCAGTTCTTC.

In its sample, this clone was seen once. The CDR3 DNA reads as TGTGCCAGCAGCTTAGACAGGGGAGAAACCGGGGAGCTGTTTTTT. It codes for CASSLDRGETGELFF. The gene calls are TRBV11-2 and TRBJ2-2, with a possible D match to TRBD1 (6 bases). Trimming cost V 0 bases and J 5 bases, with 10 bases left between them. Looked up from germline, CDR1 is SGHAT and CDR2 is FQNNGV. The CDR3 runs 15 residues. Looking up the rest from reference TRBV11-2 and TRBJ2-2 gives the full variable domain: EAGVAQSPRYKIIEKRQSVAFWCNPISGHATLYWYQQILGQGPKLLIQFQNNGVVDDSQLPKDRFSAERLKGVDSTLKIQPAKLEDSAVYLCASSLDRGETGELFFGEGSRLTVL.

The rearrangement joins TRBV6-6 to TRBJ1-4, with D maybe TRBD1 (6 bases). This CDR3 spans 15 amino acids. Germline V gene lookup returns CDR1 MNHNY and CDR2 SVGAGI (reference sequence). Trimming removed 1 base at V and 12 bases at J, with 18 bases between. CDR3 DNA sequence: TGTGCCAGCAGTTACTACTCGGGAGGGGGGATCGAACTGTTTTTT. It specifies CASSYYSGGGIELFF.

The V and J genes are TRBV7-3 and TRBJ2-3, with TRBD2 matching over 8 bases. V gave up 5 bases and J gave up 6 bases; unmatched junction bases: 13. Germline V lookup: CDR1 SGHTA, CDR2 FQGTGA. The CDR3 is 16 residues long. CDR3 sequence (DNA): TGTGCCAGCAGCCCGGGTGGCGGGAGGCTCGGGGATACGCAGTATTTT. Translating gives CASSPGGGRLGDTQYF.

The rearrangement joins TRBV2 to TRBJ1-2; 9 nucleotides align to TRBD1. The CDR3 length is 14 residues. CDR1 is SNHLY, CDR2 FYNNEI, per germline. Trimming removed 10 bases from V and 0 bases from J; junction bases left unmatched: 6. CDR3 sequence reads: CAISGQGANYGYTF. CDR3 nucleotide sequence: TGTGCCATTTCGGGACAGGGAGCTAACTATGGCTACACCTTC.

This clone appeared a few times. The V and J genes are TRBV5-4 and TRBJ2-1; D is perhaps TRBD1 (6 bases). This CDR3 is 16 amino acids long. V lost 6 bases to trimming and J lost 3 bases, with 19 bases between them. Germline V gene sequence: CDR1 SGHNT, CDR2 YYREEE (reference sequence). The CDR3 region is CASNTKTGTNYNEQFF. The DNA for the CDR3 is TGTGCCAGCAACACCAAGACGGGGACAAACTACAATGAGCAGTTCTTC.